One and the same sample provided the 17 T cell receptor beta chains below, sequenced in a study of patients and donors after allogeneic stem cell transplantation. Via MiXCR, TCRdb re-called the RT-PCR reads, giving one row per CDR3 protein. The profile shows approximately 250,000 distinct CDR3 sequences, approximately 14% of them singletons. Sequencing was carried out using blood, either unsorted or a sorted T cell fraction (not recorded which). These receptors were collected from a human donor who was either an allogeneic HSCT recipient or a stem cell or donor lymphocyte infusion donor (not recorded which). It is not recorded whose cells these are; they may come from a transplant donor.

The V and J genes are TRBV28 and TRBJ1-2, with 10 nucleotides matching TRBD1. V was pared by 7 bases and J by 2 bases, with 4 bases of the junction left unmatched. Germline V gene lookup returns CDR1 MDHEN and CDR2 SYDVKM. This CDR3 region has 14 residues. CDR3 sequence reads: CASTRQGANYGYTF. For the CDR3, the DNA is TGTGCCAGCACCAGACAGGGGGCAAACTATGGCTACACCTTC.

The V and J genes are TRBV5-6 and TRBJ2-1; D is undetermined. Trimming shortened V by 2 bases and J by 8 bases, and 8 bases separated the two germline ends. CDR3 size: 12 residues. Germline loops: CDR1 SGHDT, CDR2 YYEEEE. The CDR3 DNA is TGTGCCAGCAGCTTCCAGGATTATGAGCAGTTCTTC. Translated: CASSFQDYEQFF.

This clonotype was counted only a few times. The CDR3 bases are TGTGCCAGCAGCCAAGCGACCCGTTTAGCCAAAAACATTCAGTACTTC. Translated, it gives CASSQATRLAKNIQYF. V usage is TRBV14 and J usage is TRBJ2-4, with D unclear. The V gene lost 1 base and the J gene lost 0 bases, with 10 bases spanning the gap. CDR1 and CDR2 (germline): SGHDN, FVKESK. The CDR3 length is 16 residues.

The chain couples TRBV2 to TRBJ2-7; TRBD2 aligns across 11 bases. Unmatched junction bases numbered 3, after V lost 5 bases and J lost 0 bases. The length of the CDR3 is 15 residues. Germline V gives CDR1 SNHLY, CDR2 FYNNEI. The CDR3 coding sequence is TGTGCCAGCAGTCTTAGCGGGGGGGCCTCCTACGAGCAGTACTTC. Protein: CASSLSGGASYEQYF.

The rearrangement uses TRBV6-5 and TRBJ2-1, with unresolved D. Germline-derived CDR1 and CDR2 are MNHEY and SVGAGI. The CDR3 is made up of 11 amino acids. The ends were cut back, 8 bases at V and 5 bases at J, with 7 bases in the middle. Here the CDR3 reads CASVGNNEQFF. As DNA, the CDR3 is TGTGCCAGCGTGGGGAACAATGAGCAGTTCTTC.

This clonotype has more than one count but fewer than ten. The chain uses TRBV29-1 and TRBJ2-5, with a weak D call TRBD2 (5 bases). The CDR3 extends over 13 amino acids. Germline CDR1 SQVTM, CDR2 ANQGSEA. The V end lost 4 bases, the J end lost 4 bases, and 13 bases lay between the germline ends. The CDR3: CSVGTRVAETQYF. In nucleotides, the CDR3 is TGCAGCGTTGGGACTCGTGTTGCAGAGACCCAGTACTTC.

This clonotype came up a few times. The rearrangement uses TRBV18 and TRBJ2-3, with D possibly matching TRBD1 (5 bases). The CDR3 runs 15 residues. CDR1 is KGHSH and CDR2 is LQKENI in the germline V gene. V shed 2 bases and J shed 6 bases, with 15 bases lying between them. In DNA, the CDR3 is TGTGCCAGCTCACCAACCGGCAGGGTTCGGGATACGCAGTATTTT. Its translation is CASSPTGRVRDTQYF. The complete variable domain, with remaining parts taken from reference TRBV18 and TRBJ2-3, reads NAGVMQNPRHLVRRRGQEARLRCSPMKGHSHVYWYRQLPEEGLKFMVYLQKENIIDESGMPKERFSAEFPKEGPSILRIQQVVRGDSAAYFCASSPTGRVRDTQYFGPGTRLTVL.

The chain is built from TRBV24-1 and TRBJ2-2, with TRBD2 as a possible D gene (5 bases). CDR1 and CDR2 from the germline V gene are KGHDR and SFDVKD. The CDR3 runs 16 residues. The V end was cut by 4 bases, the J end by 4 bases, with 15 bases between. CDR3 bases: TGTGCCACCAGTGACTGGACTGAAGCACCCACCGGGGAGCTGTTTTTT. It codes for CATSDWTEAPTGELFF.

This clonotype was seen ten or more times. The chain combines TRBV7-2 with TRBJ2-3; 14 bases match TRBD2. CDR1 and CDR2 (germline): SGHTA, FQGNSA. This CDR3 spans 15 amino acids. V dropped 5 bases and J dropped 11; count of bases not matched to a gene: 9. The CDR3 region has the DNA TGTGCCAGCAGCAGGACTAGCGGGGGGCCTGGTGGGCAGTATTTT. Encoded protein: CASSRTSGGPGGQYF.

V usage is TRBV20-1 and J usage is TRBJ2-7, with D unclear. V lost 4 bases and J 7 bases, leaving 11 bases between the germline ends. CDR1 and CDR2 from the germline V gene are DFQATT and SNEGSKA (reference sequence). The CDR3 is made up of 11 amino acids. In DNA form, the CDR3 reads TGCAGTGCTACCCCCCGTGAGGAGCAGTACTTC. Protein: CSATPREEQYF.

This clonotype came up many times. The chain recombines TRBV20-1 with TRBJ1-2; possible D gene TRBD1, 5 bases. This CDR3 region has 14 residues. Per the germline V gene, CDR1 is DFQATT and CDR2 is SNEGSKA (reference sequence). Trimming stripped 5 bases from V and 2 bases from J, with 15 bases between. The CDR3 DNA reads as TGCAGTGCTGCAGGGCGCTCCCCCAACTATGGCTACACCTTC. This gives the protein CSAAGRSPNYGYTF.

Here the CDR3 reads CASKYRGRTCTGELFF. The CDR3 region has the DNA TGTGCCAGCAAATATAGAGGACGGACTTGCACCGGGGAGCTGTTTTTT. The V call is TRBV6-4, the J call TRBJ2-2; D may be TRBD2 (5 bases). Germline CDR1 reads MRHNA; CDR2 reads SNTAGT. The CDR3 has 16 residues. V was clipped by 7 bases and J by 4 bases, with 19 bases between them.

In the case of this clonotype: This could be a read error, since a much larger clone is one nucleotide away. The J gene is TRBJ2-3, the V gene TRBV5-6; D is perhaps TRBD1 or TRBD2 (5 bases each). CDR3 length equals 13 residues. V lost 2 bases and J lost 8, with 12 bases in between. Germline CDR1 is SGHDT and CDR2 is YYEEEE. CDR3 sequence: CASSFHGDRTQYF. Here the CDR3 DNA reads TGTGCCAGCAGCTTCCACGGGGACCGTACGCAGTATTTT.

CDR3 nucleotide sequence: TGCGCCAGCAGCTTGGCTAGCGCGAGCTCCTACAATGAGCAGTTCTTC. The encoded protein is CASSLASASSYNEQFF. The chain recombines TRBV5-1 with TRBJ2-1; a possible D gene is TRBD2 (6 bases). Trimming removed 0 bases at V and 0 bases at J, with 10 bases between. The CDR3 has 16 amino acids. Germline-derived CDR1 and CDR2 are SGHRS and YFSETQ.

The CDR3 coding sequence is TGTGCCAGCAGTCACCGCCCCGGGACAAATTCACCCCTCCACTTT. This sequence encodes CASSHRPGTNSPLHF. V usage is TRBV12-3 or TRBV12-4 and J usage is TRBJ1-6; TRBD1 is a possible D gene (6 bases). The CDR3 has 15 amino acids. V lost 5 bases and J lost 7, with 15 bases in between.

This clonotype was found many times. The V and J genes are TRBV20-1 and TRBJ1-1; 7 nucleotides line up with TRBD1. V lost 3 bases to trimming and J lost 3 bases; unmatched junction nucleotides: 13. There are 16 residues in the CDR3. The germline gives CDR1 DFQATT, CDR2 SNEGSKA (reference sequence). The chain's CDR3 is CSASDQTGSRYTEAFF. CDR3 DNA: TGCAGTGCTAGTGACCAGACAGGGTCTCGGTACACTGAAGCTTTCTTT.

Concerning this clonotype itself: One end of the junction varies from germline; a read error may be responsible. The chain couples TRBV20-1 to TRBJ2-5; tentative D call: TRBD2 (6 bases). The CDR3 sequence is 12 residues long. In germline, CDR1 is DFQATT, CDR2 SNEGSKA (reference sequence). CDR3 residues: CSARVIGGTQYF. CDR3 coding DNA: TGCAGTGCCAGAGTTATCGGGGGGACCCAGTACTTC.